This TCR beta chain was obtained from a study of T cells in Graves' hyperthyroidism and ophthalmopathy. Points from the study as a whole: Within blood appeared most thyroid clonotypes that had expanded above 0.001.

Comment on this clonotype: The antigen remains unidentified. Possible read error: a much larger clone is one base away.

The length of the CDR3 is 11 residues. Per the germline V gene, CDR1 is SQVTM and CDR2 is ANQGSEA. Amplification of TCR beta CDR3 regions was performed using RNA transcripts as template. An initial round of RT-PCR targeting the TCR CDR3 relied on the HTBI primer set. One entry per CDR3 protein results from TCRdb running MiXCR on the multiplex PCR reads. The sample lists approximately 610,000 distinct CDR3 sequences, around 15% occurring once. The receptor was isolated from a woman in her 40s with Graves' ophthalmopathy. The sequencing input was blood. The V and J genes are TRBV29-1 and TRBJ2-7, with 7 bases lining up with TRBD2. CDR3 residues: CSVKRDYEQCF. The DNA of the CDR3 is TGCAGCGTAAAAAGGGACTACGAGCAGTGCTTC.